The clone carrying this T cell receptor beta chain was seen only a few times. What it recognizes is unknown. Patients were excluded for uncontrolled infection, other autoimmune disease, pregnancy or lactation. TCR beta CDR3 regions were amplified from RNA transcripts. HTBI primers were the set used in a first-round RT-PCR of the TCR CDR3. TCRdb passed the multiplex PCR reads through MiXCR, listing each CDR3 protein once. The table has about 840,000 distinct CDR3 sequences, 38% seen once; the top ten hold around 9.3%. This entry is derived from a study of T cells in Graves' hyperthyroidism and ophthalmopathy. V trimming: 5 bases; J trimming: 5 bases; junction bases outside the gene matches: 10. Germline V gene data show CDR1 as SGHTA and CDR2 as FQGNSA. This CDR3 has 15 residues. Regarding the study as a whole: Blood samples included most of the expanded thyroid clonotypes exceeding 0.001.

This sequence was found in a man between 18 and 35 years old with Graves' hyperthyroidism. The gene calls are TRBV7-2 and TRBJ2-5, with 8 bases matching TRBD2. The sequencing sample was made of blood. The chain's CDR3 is CASSPRGLGLETQYF. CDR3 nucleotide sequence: TGTGCCAGCAGCCCTCGGGGACTAGGGTTGGAGACCCAGTACTTC.